This T cell receptor beta chain appears in the sequencing data of a study of T-cell memory formation after mild COVID-19. Amplification by 5'RACE using constant-segment primers produced TCR alpha and TCR beta cDNA libraries that carried sample barcodes and UMIs. TCRdb re-derived calls from the 5' RACE reads in MiXCR, one entry per CDR3 protein. The top ten clones hold roughly a fifth of a sample with roughly 250,000 distinct CDR3 sequences, 16% of them seen once. Trimming removed 0 bases from V and 1 base from J, with 25 bases in between. The CDR3 is made up of 20 amino acids. Germline CDR1 reads SGDLS; CDR2 reads YYNGEE. With respect to this clonotype: What it binds is not known.

General study points: CD4+ contracting clones were mainly CM and EM; CD8+ ones, EMRA.

This receptor was identified in a man aged 18 to 30 who had mild COVID-19 (a few samples of this study predate the infection). Cell type and time point are not known. This chain uses TRBV9 with TRBJ1-1; perhaps TRBD1 as D (5 bases). Specimen: PBMCs or a T cell subset sorted from them (not recorded which). CDR3 bases: TGTGCCAGCAGCGTAGAATCTTGGGGACCGAACAGATTTGGGAACACTGAAGCTTTCTTT. Protein product: CASSVESWGPNRFGNTEAFF. The full variable domain, with the rest looked up from reference TRBV9 and TRBJ1-1, is DSGVTQTPKHLITATGQRVTLRCSPRSGDLSVYWYQQSLDQGLQFLIQYYNGEERAKGNILERFSAQQFPDLHSELNLSSLELGDSALYFCASSVESWGPNRFGNTEAFFGQGTRLTVV.